One and the same sample provided the 12 T cell receptor beta chains below, sequenced in a study of post-analysis software for immune sequencing data. Study-level results: In patients, roughly five TRBV segments were more frequent than in controls, with TRBV5-6, TRBV5-1 and TRBV20-1 among them.

No cognate antigen is known for these TCRs. Libraries were made from TCR beta cDNA, and they carried unique molecular identifiers. TCRdb independently ran MiXCR on the PCR reads; one entry per CDR3 protein. The table lists 700,000 to 800,000 distinct CDR3 sequences, roughly 27% of them singletons, with roughly 0.54% in the top ten. What was sequenced was blood. Receptor source: a girl aged 5 to 17 with multiple sclerosis.

This sequence joins TRBV20-1 and TRBJ1-5; D remains ambiguous. Trimming pared 6 bases from V and 0 bases from J, leaving 9 bases between. Germline values: CDR1 DFQATT, CDR2 SNEGSKA (reference sequence). The length of the CDR3 is 13 residues. DNA of the CDR3: TGCAGTGCCGAGTATAATAGCAATCAGCCCCAGCATTTT. Amino acid sequence: CSAEYNSNQPQHF.

The chain recombines TRBV18 with TRBJ1-1; the D is unclear. CDR3 length: 15 residues. Trimming removed 6 bases from V and 1 base from J, with 15 bases in between. Per the germline V gene, CDR1 is KGHSH and CDR2 is LQKENI. CDR3 DNA sequence: TGTGCCAGCTCGCCCCGACCAGCTACGAACACTGAAGCTTTCTTT. Its translation: CASSPRPATNTEAFF.

The chain employs TRBV11-2 and TRBJ1-2; D is unresolved. Trimming pared 1 base from V and 4 bases from J, leaving 16 bases between. The CDR3 sequence is 16 residues long. In germline, CDR1 is SGHAT, CDR2 FQNNGV. CDR3: CASSLGSEPLRYGYTF. The CDR3 DNA reads as TGTGCCAGCAGCTTAGGCTCGGAACCCCTCCGCTATGGCTACACCTTC.

The chain recombines TRBV15 with TRBJ1-2, with 7 bases fitting TRBD1. The CDR3 consists of 16 residues. Germline V CDR1 and CDR2: LNHNV, YYDKDF (reference sequence). V dropped 0 bases and J dropped 5; count of bases not matched to a gene: 9. CDR3 DNA: TGTGCCACCAGCAGAGATCACCAGGGGGGTTGGTATGGCTACACCTTC. This codes for CATSRDHQGGWYGYTF.

In its sample, this clonotype was seen a few times. A read error may account for a junction end that differs from germline. The chain joins TRBV12-3 or TRBV12-4 to TRBJ1-5; possible D gene TRBD1, 5 bases. This CDR3 contains 14 residues. CDR3 amino acids: CASSLDTQNRPQHF. In DNA, the CDR3 is TGTGCCAGCAGTTTGGACACCCAAAATCGGCCCCAGCATTTT.

In its sample, this clonotype was seen a few times. At one end the junction does not follow the germline gene, possibly because of a read error. The gene calls are TRBV6-2 or TRBV6-3 and TRBJ2-1; no definite D call. The CDR3 extends over 18 amino acids. Germline CDR1 and CDR2: MNHEY and SVGEGT. CDR3 residues: CASGEMKTTSIGYNERFF. The CDR3, as DNA: TGTGCCAGCGGCGAAATGAAGACCACTTCGATCGGATACAATGAGCGGTTCTTC.

The chain has TRBV4-1 and TRBJ1-6, with D hard to call. Trimming removed 4 bases from V and 9 bases from J, with 10 bases in between. This CDR3 is 13 amino acids long. Germline CDR1 MGHRA, CDR2 YSYEKL. Here the CDR3 reads CASSLTTRSPLHF. CDR3 DNA: TGCGCCAGCAGCCTCACAACCCGTTCACCCCTCCACTTT.

This clonotype has more than one count but fewer than ten. The chain joins TRBV7-2 to TRBJ2-5, with 9 bases matching TRBD2. This CDR3 has 15 residues. CDR1 is SGHTA, CDR2 FQGNSA, per germline. Germline trimming cut 4 bases from V and 5 bases from J; bases unmatched to any gene: 8. This CDR3 is CASSSGTSRGETQYF. DNA for the CDR3: TGTGCCAGCAGCTCCGGGACTAGCCGGGGGGAGACCCAGTACTTC.

The table lists this clonotype with a few counts. V usage is TRBV11-2 and J usage is TRBJ2-5; D perhaps matches TRBD2 (6 bases). Germline CDR1 and CDR2: SGHAT and FQNNGV. V was cut by 0 bases and J by 5 bases, with 19 bases left in between. The CDR3 totals 17 residues. The CDR3 is CASSLDLGGTRRETQYF. The DNA for the CDR3 is TGTGCCAGCAGCTTAGACCTGGGCGGGACCCGTCGGGAGACCCAGTACTTC.

This clonotype was seen once. This chain uses TRBV6-6 with TRBJ1-1; D uncertain. CDR1 is MNHNY, CDR2 SVGAGI, per germline (reference sequence). Trimming took off 6 bases at V and 1 base at J, with 9 bases between the two ends. The CDR3 is 13 amino acids. CDR3 coding DNA: TGTGCCAGCAGGACCCTCTCGAACACTGAAGCTTTCTTT. This gives the protein CASRTLSNTEAFF.

This clonotype was found a few times. The genes are TRBV7-6 and TRBJ1-6; TRBD1 matches at 10 bases. This CDR3 has 15 amino acids. Trimming took 5 bases from V and 10 from J; bases not matched to a gene: 8. The germline gives CDR1 SGHVS, CDR2 FNYEAQ. The CDR3 bases are TGTGCCAGCAGCCTCCGGACAGGGGGAGGATCACCCCTCCACTTT. Translation: CASSLRTGGGSPLHF.

The chain uses TRBV5-1 and TRBJ2-3; D unresolved. The CDR3 extends over 15 amino acids. V lost 2 bases, J lost 2 bases, and 12 bases lay in between. Germline assignment: CDR1 SGHRS and CDR2 YFSETQ. CDR3: CASSFSDRNTDTQYF. CDR3 DNA: TGCGCCAGCAGCTTTAGTGATCGTAACACAGATACGCAGTATTTT.